This T cell receptor (beta chain) is from a study of monozygotic twins with inflammatory bowel disease (dated by TCRdb to the late 2010s). About the study as a whole: In total, 30 or so monozygotic twin pairs made up the full study: 19 Danish pairs, all IBD-discordant, plus nine German pairs, of which four were IBD-concordant and five were IBD-discordant. Within discordant pairs, disease-associated traits were sought mainly by comparing IBD patients with their genetically identical healthy co-twins. Each individual had, on average, about 151 000 unique TCRalpha sequences and 181 000 unique TCRbeta sequences available for analysis. Study-wide findings and limitations: Differing immunosuppressive treatments among patients may have added background noise and inter-individual variability to the repertoires. Compared with healthy twins, IBD patients had fewer clonotypes in common with other individuals, a difference most pronounced in patients showing signs of disease activity. The results gave no support for a single strong signal or clonotype linked to IBD. A decrease in TCRbeta repertoire diversity, as measured by inverse Simpson index, was observed in IBD patients compared with their healthy co-twins. Different T cell subtypes could not be distinguished in the analysis. Repertoire similarity did not differ between concordant and discordant twins, which could be due to limited statistical power.

Library construction relied on 5' RACE. Preparation of each TCR library used around 3.5 ug of total RNA. cDNA was synthesized with SMARTScribe reverse transcriptase in eight separate reactions per sample. Unique molecular identifiers containing a 6-nucleotide sample barcode were introduced through template switching during cDNA synthesis. TCRalpha and TCRbeta cDNA was amplified in two nested PCRs of around 15 and 9 cycles, and bead purification was carried out after each PCR. Before amplification, cDNA was treated with uracil DNA-glycosylase and purified using the QIAquick PCR purification kit. The second PCR added Illumina TruSeq-compatible adapters along with sample-specific barcodes. TapeStation and Qubit were used to check library quality and concentration, and around 4.7 ng of each library was pooled. The pooled libraries were sequenced with 2 x 100 bp reads and custom sequencing primers on an Illumina HiSeq2500 single-index Rapid Run. In the source study's methods: MiGEC version 1.2.6 was used for UMI-based consensus assembly to correct PCR and sequencing errors. MiXCR version 2.1.1 was used for V(D)J alignment, clonotype assembly and CDR3 extraction. Normalisation of gene usage, clonotype sharing and MAIT/NKT TCR abundance was achieved by analysing the top 1000, 10 000 and 20 000 clonotypes per sample. Diversity was computed as the inverse Simpson index with the vegan R package after downsampling to 27 000 UMIs. Statistical testing used paired Mann-Whitney U tests on the discordant twin pairs and applied Benjamini-Hochberg correction for multiple testing. Based on TCRdb reprocessing of the reads, there is one entry per CDR3 protein sequence, and DNA is missing. The V and J calls follow TCRdb's processing rather than the paper's. The table for this sample shows roughly 140,000 distinct CDR3 sequences. In total, the top ten clones hold less than 3% of the sample.

With respect to this clonotype: It has no known antigen specificity.

From each donor, an approximately 2.3 ml peripheral blood sample was collected into PAXgene tubes and kept at -80 degrees C. Without any T cell sorting, total RNA was extracted from whole blood using the PAXgene blood miRNA kit on an automated QIAcube. Peripheral blood from monozygotic twin pairs concordant or discordant for inflammatory bowel disease was subjected to deep TCRalpha and TCRbeta repertoire profiling with unique molecular barcoding. Smoking habits were recorded for all twin pairs, and individuals were classified as current, former or never smokers. Reading the germline V gene (reference sequence) gives CDR1 SGHAT and CDR2 FQDESV. Spanning cysteine to phenylalanine, the CDR3 consists of 19 amino acids. A DNA sequence was not provided.

The receptor chain draws on TRBV11-1 and TRBJ2-3; TCRdb's D call, TRBD2, is unchecked because there is no DNA. What was sequenced was blood. The receptor was derived from a human donor with ulcerative colitis or Crohn's disease, or a healthy co-twin of an affected twin (not recorded which). The CDR3 protein: CASSSHYRTSGHSTDTQYF.